The clone carrying this T cell receptor beta chain was seen only a few times. The protocol was immunoSEQ multiplex PCR, while the TCRdb copy is restricted to in-frame clones and leaves out a portion. The sample holds about half a million clones, more than 75% seen once. The data stem from a study of shared clonotypes between healthy human individuals. The germline CDR1 and CDR2 sequences are MNHEY and SVGAGI. The CDR3 has 13 residues. The V and J ends lost 8 bases and 1 base respectively, with 9 bases between them. The sequenced sample consisted of PBMCs. The V call is TRBV6-5, the J call TRBJ1-5; D not resolved. The TCR originated in a middle-aged woman in good health. Some clones in this sample may be carry-over from other donors' samples. The CDR3 spells CASSTKSNQPQHF. In DNA form, the CDR3 reads TGTGCCAGCTCGACAAAGAGCAATCAGCCCCAGCATTTT.